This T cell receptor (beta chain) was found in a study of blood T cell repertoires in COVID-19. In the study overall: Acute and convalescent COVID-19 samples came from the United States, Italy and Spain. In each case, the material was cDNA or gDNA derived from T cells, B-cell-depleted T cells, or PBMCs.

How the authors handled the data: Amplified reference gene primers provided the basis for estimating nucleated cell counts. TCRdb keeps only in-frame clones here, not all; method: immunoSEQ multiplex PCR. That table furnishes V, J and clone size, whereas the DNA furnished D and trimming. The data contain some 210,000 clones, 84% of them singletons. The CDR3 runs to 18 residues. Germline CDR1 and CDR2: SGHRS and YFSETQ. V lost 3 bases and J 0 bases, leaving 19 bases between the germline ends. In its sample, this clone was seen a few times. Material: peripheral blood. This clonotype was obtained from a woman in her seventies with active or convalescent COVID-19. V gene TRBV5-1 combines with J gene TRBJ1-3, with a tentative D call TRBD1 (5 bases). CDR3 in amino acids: CASSSTRGDDPSGNTIYF. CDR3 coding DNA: TGCGCCAGCAGCTCAACCCGGGGGGACGATCCCTCTGGAAACACCATATATTTT.